These 32 T cell receptor beta chains share one sample of origin, sequenced in a study of cytomegalovirus exposure and HLA in healthy donors. Clones were read by immunoSEQ multiplex PCR, and TCRdb kept only the in-frame ones, dropping some. Of 150,000 to 200,000 clones listed, 90% to 97% were seen once; the top ten hold approximately 1%. Sequencing input: PBMCs. All receptors come from a woman younger than 35 in good health and CMV-seronegative.

J is TRBJ1-2 and V is TRBV6-5; perhaps TRBD1 as D (6 bases). The CDR3 has 15 residues. Germline V gene data show CDR1 as MNHEY and CDR2 as SVGAGI. V was cut by 1 base and J by 2 bases, with 11 bases left in between. CDR3 nucleotide sequence: TGTGCCAGCAGTTACTACAGGGCCCCGAACTATGGCTACACCTTC. Its translation is CASSYYRAPNYGYTF.

The chain recombines TRBV5-1 with TRBJ1-2, with D maybe TRBD1 (5 bases). Trimming pared 0 bases from V and 8 bases from J, leaving 11 bases between. The CDR3 loop spans 13 amino acids. Germline loops: CDR1 SGHRS, CDR2 YFSETQ. CDR3 in DNA: TGCGCCAGCAGCTTGGACAGGCCTAGAGGCTACACCTTC. Encoded protein: CASSLDRPRGYTF.

The chain combines TRBV6-6 with TRBJ2-7; D uncertain. The CDR3 spans 12 residues. Trimming took 7 bases from V and 3 from J, leaving 10 bases between them. Germline V CDR1 and CDR2: MNHNY, SVGAGI (reference sequence). This CDR3 reads CASTQDDYEQYF. CDR3 coding DNA: TGTGCCAGCACCCAGGATGACTACGAGCAGTACTTC.

The CDR3 DNA reads as TGTGCCAGCAGCTTGCCCCAGACAGGGGAGGAGACCCAGTACTTC. It codes for CASSLPQTGEETQYF. The chain employs TRBV7-9 and TRBJ2-5; 8 nucleotides agree with TRBD1. The trim removed 3 bases at V and 5 bases at J, leaving 8 bases unmatched. The CDR3 contains 15 residues. The germline V gene has CDR1 SEHNR and CDR2 FQNEAQ (reference sequence).

In DNA form, the CDR3 reads TGTGCCAGCAGCGTCGGGGGAAACACCATATATTTT. This gives the protein CASSVGGNTIYF. V and J are TRBV9 and TRBJ1-3; D ambiguous. CDR3 length: 12 residues. V was cut by 2 bases and J by 4 bases, with 4 bases left in between. The V gene's germline CDR1 is SGDLS and CDR2 YYNGEE.

Here the CDR3 reads CATSRLRRGATDTQYF. The DNA for the CDR3 is TGTGCCACCAGCAGGCTCAGGCGGGGGGCCACAGATACGCAGTATTTT. The rearrangement uses TRBV15 and TRBJ2-3; 8 bases are shared with TRBD2. Trimming removed 3 bases from V and 2 bases from J; junction bases left unmatched: 7. Looked up from germline, CDR1 is LNHNV and CDR2 is YYDKDF (reference sequence). There are 16 residues in the CDR3.

This clone was picked up one time. The chain couples TRBV27 to TRBJ2-1; possibly TRBD1 for D (5 bases). The CDR3 is made up of 14 amino acids. With 5 bases removed from V and 8 bases from J, the gap between germline ends came to 16 bases. The germline V gene has CDR1 MNHEY and CDR2 SMNVEV (reference sequence). Here the CDR3 DNA reads TGTGCCAGCAGTCCCCTTCAGGGTTCCGATGAGCAGTTCTTC. Translation: CASSPLQGSDEQFF.

The chain links TRBV15 to TRBJ1-1; a possible D gene is TRBD1 (5 bases). The germline gives CDR1 LNHNV, CDR2 YYDKDF (reference sequence). Trimming took 2 bases from V and 5 from J, leaving 12 bases between them. The CDR3 has 14 residues. CDR3 residues: CATSRPQGVTEAFF. In nucleotides, the CDR3 is TGTGCCACCAGCAGACCCCAAGGGGTTACTGAAGCTTTCTTT.

The chain is built from TRBV18 and TRBJ2-5; possible D gene TRBD2, 6 bases. CDR1 and CDR2 from the germline V gene are KGHSH and LQKENI. V was trimmed by 2 bases and J by 4 bases, leaving 11 bases between them. The CDR3 runs to 14 residues. The CDR3 DNA reads as TGTGCCAGCTCACCATCGGTCGGGGGAGAGACCCAGTACTTC. This gives the protein CASSPSVGGETQYF.

The chain combines TRBV6-5 with TRBJ2-1; 7 positions agree with TRBD2. V lost 6 bases and J lost 6; bases outside the gene matches: 8. Germline V lookup: CDR1 MNHEY, CDR2 SVGAGI. The CDR3 covers 14 residues. The CDR3 spells CASSAGVRGNEQFF. CDR3 DNA: TGTGCCAGCAGCGCGGGGGTAAGAGGCAATGAGCAGTTCTTC.

The count of this clone is one. V usage is TRBV6-1 and J usage is TRBJ1-6, with 9 bases fitting TRBD1. CDR1 and CDR2 (germline): MNHNS, SASEGT. Trimming took 5 bases from V and 9 from J; bases not matched to a gene: 8. The CDR3 covers 15 residues. The CDR3 DNA reads as TGTGCCAGCAGTCAGCGACAGGGGGAAGGTTCACCCCTCCACTTT. Translating it yields CASSQRQGEGSPLHF.

The genes are TRBV30 and TRBJ1-4; a possible D gene is TRBD1 (5 bases). V shed 2 bases and J shed 0 bases, with 10 bases lying between them. The germline V gene has CDR1 GTSNPN and CDR2 SVGIG (reference sequence). CDR3 length: 15 residues. CDR3 DNA sequence: TGTGCCTGGAGTTCAGGGTTTGCAACTAATGAAAAACTGTTTTTT. This sequence encodes CAWSSGFATNEKLFF.

The rearrangement uses TRBV29-1 and TRBJ2-3; possibly TRBD2 for D (6 bases). This CDR3 has 14 residues. Per germline, CDR1 SQVTM and CDR2 ANQGSEA. V lost 2 bases to trimming and J lost 1 base, with 10 bases between them. In DNA, the CDR3 is TGCAGCGTTGAACCCGGGAGAGGCACAGATACGCAGTATTTT. This gives the protein CSVEPGRGTDTQYF.

V is TRBV7-2 and J is TRBJ1-2; TRBD1 is a possible D gene (6 bases). Trimming removed 3 bases at V and 2 bases at J, with 16 bases between. The CDR3 is 16 amino acids. CDR1 SGHTA and CDR2 FQGNSA come from the germline V gene. CDR3 coding DNA: TGTGCCAGCAGCTTCGTAGCAAGCACAGGGAACTATGGCTACACCTTC. It yields the protein CASSFVASTGNYGYTF.

CDR3 sequence reads: CATRGSTQYF. For the CDR3, the DNA is TGTGCAACCAGGGGTAGTACGCAGTATTTT. The chain is built from TRBV30 and TRBJ2-3, with D possibly being TRBD1 (6 bases). CDR3 length: 10 residues. Germline CDR1 and CDR2: GTSNPN and SVGIG (reference sequence).

This chain uses TRBV4-2 with TRBJ1-3; weak D call: TRBD1 (6 bases). With 1 base removed from V and 5 bases from J, the gap between germline ends came to 21 bases. This CDR3 spans 18 amino acids. CDR1 is LGHNA, CDR2 YNFKEQ, per germline. CDR3 region: CASSQVVRGGRGRNTIYF. In DNA, the CDR3 is TGTGCCAGCAGCCAAGTGGTTCGCGGGGGCAGGGGCAGAAACACCATATATTTT.

The chain is built from TRBV29-1 and TRBJ2-5; maybe TRBD1 (6 bases). Trimming stripped 7 bases from V and 5 bases from J, with 17 bases between. Germline V gene data show CDR1 as SQVTM and CDR2 as ANQGSEA. The CDR3 sequence is 13 residues long. CDR3 in amino acids: CSAVPGHAETQYF. DNA for the CDR3: TGCAGCGCAGTCCCGGGACATGCGGAGACCCAGTACTTC.

The CDR3 spells CAWSVGTGGWYEQFF. For the CDR3, the DNA is TGTGCCTGGAGTGTAGGGACTGGAGGATGGTACGAGCAGTTCTTC. The chain has TRBV30 and TRBJ2-1, with a tentative D call TRBD2 (6 bases). Germline V lookup: CDR1 GTSNPN, CDR2 SVGIG (reference sequence). V was cut by 0 bases and J by 10 bases, with 19 bases left in between. CDR3 length: 15 residues. Full variable domain (outside the CDR3, taken from reference TRBV30 and TRBJ2-1): SQTIHQWPATLVQPVGSPLSLECTVEGTSNPNLYWYRQAAGRGLQLLFYSVGIGQISSEVPQNLSASRPQDRQFILSSKKLLLSDSGFYLCAWSVGTGGWYEQFFGPGTRLTVL.

V is TRBV27 and J is TRBJ1-1, with D perhaps TRBD1 (5 bases). This CDR3 region has 13 residues. CDR1 is MNHEY, CDR2 SMNVEV, per germline (reference sequence). Trimming removed 8 bases at V and 4 bases at J, with 14 bases between. The DNA for the CDR3 is TGTGCCAGCTCTGACGGGGGGAGCACTGAAGCTTTCTTT. Protein product: CASSDGGSTEAFF.

The rearrangement links TRBV18 to TRBJ1-2; perhaps TRBD1 as D (6 bases). CDR1 is KGHSH, CDR2 LQKENI, per germline. V lost 0 bases and J 7 bases, leaving 18 bases between the germline ends. The length of the CDR3 is 16 residues. DNA for the CDR3: TGTGCCAGCTCACCACCGTCGCTGAGACAGGTCGGTGGCTACACCTTC. It yields the protein CASSPPSLRQVGGYTF. Based on the CDR3 plus reference TRBV18 and TRBJ1-2, the full variable domain is NAGVMQNPRHLVRRRGQEARLRCSPMKGHSHVYWYRQLPEEGLKFMVYLQKENIIDESGMPKERFSAEFPKEGPSILRIQQVVRGDSAAYFCASSPPSLRQVGGYTFGSGTRLTVV.

The CDR3 spells CASSFGTGGGHYEQYF. The CDR3 DNA reads TGTGCCAGCAGCTTTGGGACAGGAGGGGGGCACTACGAGCAGTACTTC. V and J are TRBV5-4 and TRBJ2-7; the match to TRBD1 covers 8 bases. The V segment lost 2 bases and the J segment 3 bases; nucleotides outside the gene matches: 10. The CDR3 contains 16 residues. Germline CDR1 and CDR2: SGHNT and YYREEE (reference sequence).

This clone has only one observation. V gene TRBV30 combines with J gene TRBJ2-3; TRBD2 agrees at 8 bases. J was trimmed by 0 bases and V by 1 base; bases with no gene match: 9. The length of the CDR3 is 17 residues. Germline V gene data show CDR1 as GTSNPN and CDR2 as SVGIG (reference sequence). CDR3 sequence (DNA): TGTGCCTGGAGTGATTCCCGGACTAGCCCTAGCACAGATACGCAGTATTTT. It codes for CAWSDSRTSPSTDTQYF.

The V gene is TRBV6-1, the J gene TRBJ1-6, with unresolved D. V was trimmed by 3 bases and J by 11 bases, leaving 8 bases between them. From germline, CDR1 is MNHNS and CDR2 SASEGT. This CDR3 contains 12 residues. The CDR3 DNA reads TGTGCCAGCAGTGATTCGCGGGCACCCCTCCACTTT. Translated, it gives CASSDSRAPLHF.

The chain carries TRBV27 and TRBJ1-6, with 7 bases identical to TRBD1. The CDR3 runs 14 residues. The trim removed 2 bases at V and 10 bases at J, leaving 5 bases unmatched. Germline CDR1 reads MNHEY; CDR2 reads SMNVEV (reference sequence). The CDR3: CASSLKTGYSPLHF. The CDR3 region has the DNA TGTGCCAGCAGTTTAAAGACAGGGTACTCACCCCTCCACTTT.

The chain employs TRBV9 and TRBJ2-7; no clear D gene. The germline V and J ends were trimmed by 3 bases and 1 base, with 2 bases remaining between them. This CDR3 is 11 amino acids long. Per the germline V gene, CDR1 is SGDLS and CDR2 is YYNGEE. The CDR3 loop is CASSASYEQYF. The CDR3 DNA is TGTGCCAGCAGCGCTTCCTACGAGCAGTACTTC.

A note on this clone: The junction departs from the called germline gene at one end, perhaps through a read error. The chain carries TRBV9 and TRBJ2-2, with 8 bases aligning to TRBD1. CDR3 size: 15 residues. Per the germline V gene, CDR1 is SGDLS and CDR2 is YYNGEE. The CDR3 loop reads CASSVGPRGLGVLFF. The CDR3 nucleotides read TGTGCCAGCAGCGTAGGTCCCAGGGGGCTTGGGGTGCTGTTTTTT.

The chain combines TRBV6-5 with TRBJ2-5; D not certain. V was pared by 2 bases and J by 4 bases, with 2 bases between. Germline loops: CDR1 MNHEY, CDR2 SVGAGI. The CDR3 covers 11 residues. The CDR3 DNA sequence: TGTGCCAGCAGTTACCTAGAGACCCAGTACTTC. Translated: CASSYLETQYF.

In DNA, the CDR3 is TGTGCCAGCAGCGCGCGGGACAGGGGGAACTATGGCTACACCTTC. Translated, it gives CASSARDRGNYGYTF. This sequence joins TRBV7-2 and TRBJ1-2; 11 bases are a match to TRBD1. Germline trimming cut 5 bases from V and 2 bases from J; bases unmatched to any gene: 4. This CDR3 region has 15 residues. From germline, CDR1 is SGHTA and CDR2 FQGNSA. Looking up the rest from reference TRBV7-2 and TRBJ1-2 gives the full variable domain: GAGVSQSPSNKVTEKGKDVELRCDPISGHTALYWYRQSLGQGLEFLIYFQGNSAPDKSGLPSDRFSAERTGGSVSTLTIQRTQQEDSAVYLCASSARDRGNYGYTFGSGTRLTVV.

This chain connects TRBV5-1 to TRBJ2-5; the match to TRBD1 covers 10 bases. Trimming at V came to 4 bases and at J to 4 bases, leaving 7 bases not matched to a gene. The germline CDR1 and CDR2 sequences are SGHRS and YFSETQ. CDR3 length: 15 amino acids. The CDR3 reads CASSIRQGATETQYF. Here the CDR3 DNA reads TGCGCCAGCAGCATTCGACAGGGGGCTACAGAGACCCAGTACTTC. Full variable domain (remainder filled in from reference TRBV5-1 and TRBJ2-5): KAGVTQTPRYLIKTRGQQVTLSCSPISGHRSVSWYQQTPGQGLQFLFEYFSETQRNKGNFPGRFSGRQFSNSRSEMNVSTLELGDSALYLCASSIRQGATETQYFGPGTRLLVL.

The chain combines TRBV7-2 with TRBJ2-5; 8 bases match TRBD2. There are 14 residues in the CDR3. From germline, CDR1 is SGHTA and CDR2 FQGNSA. V lost 1 base to trimming and J lost 4 bases; unmatched junction nucleotides: 2. The CDR3 reads CASSLVGGGETQYF. The CDR3 DNA follows: TGTGCCAGCAGCTTAGTCGGGGGGGGAGAGACCCAGTACTTC.

The chain is built from TRBV9 and TRBJ1-1; perhaps TRBD1 as D (5 bases). V was clipped by 0 bases and J by 4 bases, with 25 bases between them. This CDR3 has 19 amino acids. Germline assignment: CDR1 SGDLS and CDR2 YYNGEE. CDR3 amino acids: CASSVGSLLGGEGGTEAFF. The CDR3 nucleotides read TGTGCCAGCAGCGTAGGGAGCCTGCTGGGGGGGGAGGGAGGCACTGAAGCTTTCTTT.

The chain couples TRBV7-8 to TRBJ2-6, with D tentatively TRBD1 (5 bases). CDR3 length: 16 residues. Trimming pared 5 bases from V and 0 bases from J, leaving 11 bases between. Per germline, CDR1 SGHVS and CDR2 FQNEAQ. In DNA, the CDR3 is TGTGCCAGCAGCCTCAGGGCCCCCTCTGGGGCCAACGTCCTGACTTTC. It specifies CASSLRAPSGANVLTF. The variable domain in full, with the rest retrieved from reference TRBV7-8 and TRBJ2-6, is GAGVSQSPRYKVAKRGQDVALRCDPISGHVSLFWYQQALGQGPEFLTYFQNEAQLDKSGLPSDRFFAERPEGSVSTLKIQRTQQEDSAVYLCASSLRAPSGANVLTFGAGSRLTVL.